The T cell receptor (beta chain) described here comes from a study of T cell responses to AZD1222 COVID-19 vaccine. General study points: Clonal diversity was possibly underestimated, and the donors were mostly white British, with more females. Two doses of AZD1222 preceded a rise in Spike-specific TCR breadth and depth.

A remark on this clone: Its antigen is undetermined.

Clones were read by immunoSEQ multiplex PCR, and TCRdb kept only the in-frame ones, dropping some. The sample consists of 80,000 or so clones, 65% to 80% of them appearing once. Germline V gene data show CDR1 as SQVTM and CDR2 as ANQGSEA. The V and J ends lost 7 bases and 11 bases respectively, with 17 bases between them. The CDR3 loop spans 11 amino acids. The sequencing used peripheral blood, collected 28 days after the second dose of the MenACWY control vaccine. The J gene is TRBJ1-1, the V gene TRBV29-1, with D perhaps TRBD1 (5 bases). The source of this sequence is an adult who received the MenACWY meningococcal vaccine as a control. The CDR3 DNA reads as TGCAGCGCCAGGGCGGGGATGGTGGCTTTCTTT. As protein: CSARAGMVAFF.